This T cell receptor (beta chain) was retrieved from a study of control samples from healthy donors and cancer patients. The germline V gene encodes CDR1 SGHRS and CDR2 YFSETQ. CDR3 length: 18 amino acids. Deletions cut 1 base from V and 1 base from J, with 20 bases between. Only in-frame clones appear in the TCRdb table, and some are missing; sequencing was by immunoSEQ multiplex PCR. Of about 140,000 clones listed, approximately 94% are singletons. Material: blood. This chain connects TRBV5-1 to TRBJ1-1; maybe TRBD1 (5 bases). The sequence was obtained from a man in his forties or fifties in good health. DNA of the CDR3: TGCGCCAGCAGCTTGTACCTCCAGGGAATCCTTGAGAACACTGAAGCTTTCTTT. It yields the protein CASSLYLQGILENTEAFF.